This TCR beta chain was obtained from a study of CD8 T cells in ankylosing spondylitis. Notes on the study in general: There was a TCR beta motif, made of several highly homologous variants, that appeared characteristic of ankylosing spondylitis blood. It was reported that disease-linked clones were significantly enriched in matched ankylosing spondylitis synovial fluid. Clones linked with disease were CD8+ and fairly uncommon in the peripheral blood. Past research had described some motif variants in reactive arthritis synovial fluid and blood.

TCRdb analysed the 5' RACE reads with MiXCR anew, one entry per CDR3 protein. The top ten clones hold about 4.2% of a sample with about 250,000 distinct CDR3 sequences, 30% to 35% of them seen once. The germline CDR1 and CDR2 sequences are SGDLS and YYNGEE. V shed 0 bases and J shed 1 base, with 5 bases lying between them. The CDR3 sequence is 15 residues long. A note on this clonotype: What it recognizes is unknown.

The source material was blood, either unsorted or a sorted T cell fraction (not recorded which). This chain links TRBV9 with TRBJ2-6; unclear D gene. The TCR sequence derives from a male donor with ankylosing spondylitis or in good health (not recorded which). CDR3 amino acids: CASSVAGSGANVLTF. CDR3 coding DNA: TGTGCCAGCAGCGTAGCTGGATCTGGGGCCAACGTCCTGACTTTC.